Below are 17 T cell receptor beta chains sequenced from a single sample in a study of CD8 T cells in ankylosing spondylitis. Study findings and constraints: Ankylosing spondylitis blood appeared to be characterized by a TCR beta motif of under ten highly homologous variants.

TCRdb reprocessed the 5' RACE reads with MiXCR, giving one entry per CDR3 protein. Altogether about 330,000 distinct CDR3 sequences are present, around 7.6% being singletons, with the ten largest covering 14% to 15%. Antigens of these TCRs are unknown. Sequenced sample: blood, either unsorted or a sorted T cell fraction (not recorded which). These receptors were collected from a male donor with ankylosing spondylitis.

This clonotype has a count of ten or more. The V call is TRBV5-1, the J call TRBJ2-5; 7 nucleotides line up with TRBD2. Looked up from germline, CDR1 is SGHRS and CDR2 is YFSETQ. With V trimmed by 2 bases and J by 5 bases, 9 bases remained unmatched. This CDR3 comprises 15 residues. CDR3 in amino acids: CASSFLRELKETQYF. The CDR3 coding sequence is TGCGCCAGCAGCTTTCTGCGGGAGTTGAAGGAGACCCAGTACTTC. Based on the CDR3 plus reference TRBV5-1 and TRBJ2-5, the full variable domain is KAGVTQTPRYLIKTRGQQVTLSCSPISGHRSVSWYQQTPGQGLQFLFEYFSETQRNKGNFPGRFSGRQFSNSRSEMNVSTLELGDSALYLCASSFLRELKETQYFGPGTRLLVL.

J is TRBJ2-7 and V is TRBV5-1; 9 bases map to TRBD1. This CDR3 has 17 residues. Germline CDR1 SGHRS, CDR2 YFSETQ. After removal of 4 bases from V and 3 bases from J, the junction contained 14 bases not matched to a gene. Here the CDR3 DNA reads TGCGCCAGCAGCCCTTATGGGACAGGGACTGCGGTCTACGAGCAGTACTTC. Translated, it gives CASSPYGTGTAVYEQYF.

This sequence joins TRBV28 and TRBJ2-7; maybe TRBD2 (6 bases). Trimming stripped 4 bases from V and 6 bases from J, with 19 bases between. This CDR3 is built from 15 residues. Germline V gene sequence: CDR1 MDHEN, CDR2 SYDVKM. The CDR3 DNA is TGTGCCAGCAGTTGGACCGGGACTGGGTACGGCGAGCAGTACTTC. It encodes CASSWTGTGYGEQYF.

This clonotype was counted many times. The V call is TRBV29-1, the J call TRBJ2-6; D remains ambiguous. Trimming took off 4 bases at V and 0 bases at J, with 7 bases between the two ends. CDR3 size: 14 residues. The germline CDR1 and CDR2 sequences are SQVTM and ANQGSEA. DNA for the CDR3: TGCAGCGTTGCTACACTCTCTGGGGCCAACGTCCTGACTTTC. Encoded protein: CSVATLSGANVLTF.

The table lists this clonotype with a few counts. CDR3: CASSQGRQGYGYTF. Written as DNA, the CDR3 is TGCGCCAGCAGCCAAGGGCGACAGGGCTATGGCTACACCTTC. The chain carries TRBV4-1 and TRBJ1-2, with TRBD1 identical over 7 bases. The CDR3 covers 14 residues. Germline V gene lookup returns CDR1 MGHRA and CDR2 YSYEKL. Losses at the gene ends were 1 base for V and 4 bases for J; bases not matched to a gene: 3.

This clonotype was observed a few times. The rearrangement links TRBV7-8 to TRBJ2-7, with 9 bases identical to TRBD2. Germline V gene sequence: CDR1 SGHVS, CDR2 FQNEAQ. CDR3 length: 18 residues. J lost 1 base, V lost 1 base, and 11 bases had no gene match. The chain's CDR3 is CASSLEGFSGSDSYEQYF. The CDR3 DNA reads TGTGCCAGCAGCTTAGAAGGCTTTAGCGGGAGCGATTCCTACGAGCAGTACTTC.

At least ten counts were recorded for this clonotype. This chain uses TRBV28 with TRBJ2-1; 10 bases align to TRBD2. Germline-derived CDR1 and CDR2 are MDHEN and SYDVKM. V shed 1 base and J 7 bases; nucleotides not matched to a gene: 4. The CDR3 length is 15 residues. The CDR3 DNA reads as TGTGCCAGCAGTTTATTCGGACTAGCGGAGAATGAGCAGTTCTTC. Residues: CASSLFGLAENEQFF.

CDR3 coding DNA: TGCGCCAGCAGCCAGGGGACATTCTCCTACAATGAGCAGTTCTTC. Translated: CASSQGTFSYNEQFF. The J gene is TRBJ2-1, the V gene TRBV4-1; D possibly corresponds to TRBD1 (6 bases). Germline CDR1 reads MGHRA; CDR2 reads YSYEKL. The V end lost 3 bases, the J end lost 0 bases, and 9 bases lay between the germline ends. The CDR3 runs 15 residues.

This clonotype was seen many times. V and J are TRBV29-1 and TRBJ1-4; D not resolved. The CDR3 totals 12 residues. V was cut by 0 bases and J by 10 bases, with 9 bases left in between. Germline V CDR1 and CDR2: SQVTM, ANQGSEA. CDR3 residues: CSVEDRWGKLFF. CDR3 nucleotides: TGCAGCGTTGAAGATAGGTGGGGAAAACTGTTTTTT.

The V call is TRBV4-1, the J call TRBJ2-7; TRBD2 matches 7 bases. The CDR3 is 14 residues long. Germline V CDR1 and CDR2: MGHRA, YSYEKL. J gave up 7 bases and V 3 bases, and 9 bases lay outside the gene matches. The chain's CDR3 is CASSHSRREEEQYF. In DNA, the CDR3 is TGCGCCAGCAGCCATTCTAGACGGGAGGAAGAGCAGTACTTC.

This clonotype was recorded a few times. The chain uses TRBV20-1 and TRBJ2-7; D is unresolved. Germline V gene data show CDR1 as DFQATT and CDR2 as SNEGSKA (reference sequence). Trimming pared 0 bases from V and 7 bases from J, leaving 16 bases between. This CDR3 contains 14 residues. The CDR3 reads CSARDNNRPGEQYF. The CDR3 region has the DNA TGCAGTGCTAGAGATAACAACCGCCCCGGGGAGCAGTACTTC.

The V gene is TRBV7-3, the J gene TRBJ2-5, with 9 nucleotides matching TRBD1. The CDR3 runs to 13 residues. The V segment lost 5 bases and the J segment 9 bases; nucleotides outside the gene matches: 7. The germline CDR1 and CDR2 sequences are SGHTA and FQGTGA. In DNA form, the CDR3 reads TGTGCCAGCAGCCCGGGGACAGGGAGTTCCCAGTACTTC. It translates to CASSPGTGSSQYF.

This clonotype came up a few times. The V gene is TRBV11-2, the J gene TRBJ2-1; D perhaps matches TRBD2 (6 bases). V dropped 5 bases and J dropped 0 bases, with 17 bases sitting between them. There are 17 residues in the CDR3. Germline V gene sequence: CDR1 SGHAT, CDR2 FQNNGV. The CDR3 sequence: CASSPQVWRDSYNEQFF. The CDR3 DNA follows: TGTGCCAGCAGCCCCCAGGTGTGGCGGGACTCCTACAATGAGCAGTTCTTC.

The chain recombines TRBV28 with TRBJ1-2; D is uncertain. From germline, CDR1 is MDHEN and CDR2 SYDVKM. Trimming took 6 bases from V and 3 from J, leaving 5 bases between them. The CDR3 runs 11 residues. For the CDR3, the DNA is TGTGCCAGCAGAACAGACTATGGCTACACCTTC. Translated: CASRTDYGYTF.

This clonotype was counted at least ten times. The genes are TRBV9 and TRBJ2-5, with no clear D. V was shortened by 1 base and J by 2 bases, with 6 bases between the two germline ends. Germline lookup yields CDR1 SGDLS and CDR2 YYNGEE. CDR3 length equals 13 residues. CDR3 DNA: TGTGCCAGCAGCGTAAGTCTTCAAGAGACCCAGTACTTC. Residues: CASSVSLQETQYF.

This chain connects TRBV5-1 to TRBJ2-1; D possibly corresponds to TRBD2 (5 bases). Germline V gives CDR1 SGHRS, CDR2 YFSETQ. The CDR3 extends over 16 amino acids. The V end was cut by 4 bases, the J end by 7 bases, with 21 bases between. CDR3 amino acids: CASSVPTGLRGNEQFF. CDR3 DNA sequence: TGCGCCAGCAGCGTGCCAACCGGCCTACGGGGAAATGAGCAGTTCTTC.

This clonotype came up many times. The J gene is TRBJ2-1, the V gene TRBV28, with D possibly being TRBD2 (5 bases). Germline CDR1 MDHEN, CDR2 SYDVKM. Trimming stripped 3 bases from V and 7 bases from J, with 13 bases between. This CDR3 spans 14 amino acids. The CDR3 nucleotides read TGTGCCAGCAGTTTGGAAACCCCGGGGAATGAGCAGTTCTTC. Its protein is CASSLETPGNEQFF.